This TCR beta chain was identified in a study of identical twins. Study conclusions and caveats: Twins showed weaker excess sharing in their beta out-of-frame sequences. Not following the same donors, the study drew its conclusions from cross-sectional statistical analysis.

This clonotype was observed a handful of times. What it binds is not known. In every case, the donor was a healthy Caucasian. TCRdb recomputed calls from the 5' RACE reads with MiXCR, one row per CDR3 protein. This sample has hundreds of thousands of distinct CDR3 sequences, with less than 9.5% found just once. CDR3 length: 14 residues. Germline CDR1 ENHRY, CDR2 SYGVKD. With V trimmed by 6 bases and J by 7 bases, 5 bases remained unmatched. The V call is TRBV10-3, the J call TRBJ2-7; 14 nucleotides agree with TRBD2. Sequencing input: memory (CD45RO+) T cells sorted from blood. This TCR came from a woman under 30 in good health. The CDR3 nucleotides read TGTGCCATCAGGGGACTAGCGGGGGCTCGGGAGCAGTACTTC. Translated: CAIRGLAGAREQYF.